What follows are 5 T cell receptor beta chains derived from one specimen sequenced in a study of T cell responses to AZD1222 COVID-19 vaccine. Some clones are missing from TCRdb's copy, which holds only in-frame ones; the method was immunoSEQ multiplex PCR. The sample has 150,000 to 200,000 clones, approximately 92% seen once. This material consisted of peripheral blood, taken on day 0 of AZD1222 vaccination. These receptors all come from an adult in good health.

This rearrangement joins TRBV2 to TRBJ1-1, with 7 nucleotides matching TRBD1. The CDR3 consists of 14 residues. The V gene end was trimmed by 10 bases and the J gene end by 0 bases; junction bases not matched to a gene: 8. Germline V gene data show CDR1 as SNHLY and CDR2 as FYNNEI. CDR3 bases: TGTGCCACAATCGGACAGGTGCTGAACACTGAAGCTTTCTTT. The encoded protein is CATIGQVLNTEAFF.

J is TRBJ2-5 and V is TRBV5-1; D is uncertain. The CDR3 totals 13 residues. Trimming cost V 0 bases and J 2 bases, with 5 bases left between them. The germline V gene encodes CDR1 SGHRS and CDR2 YFSETQ. Here the CDR3 DNA reads TGCGCCAGCAGCTTGGGCAGTCAAGAGACCCAGTACTTC. It codes for CASSLGSQETQYF.

The chain links TRBV27 to TRBJ1-1, with D perhaps matching TRBD1 (5 bases). The CDR3 is 14 amino acids. Trimming cost V 2 bases and J 2 bases, with 9 bases left between them. Germline V CDR1 and CDR2: MNHEY, SMNVEV (reference sequence). CDR3: CASSLGQGNTEAFF. The CDR3 DNA sequence: TGTGCCAGCAGTTTAGGGCAGGGAAACACTGAAGCTTTCTTT.

The chain carries TRBV14 and TRBJ2-6; D uncertain. Germline V gene lookup returns CDR1 SGHDN and CDR2 FVKESK. The CDR3 contains 15 residues. The V end was cut by 3 bases, the J end by 0 bases, with 6 bases between. CDR3 in DNA: TGTGCCAGCAGCCAGCAGCCCTCTGGGGCCAACGTCCTGACTTTC. This gives the protein CASSQQPSGANVLTF.

The rearrangement links TRBV15 to TRBJ2-1; D may be TRBD1 (6 bases). CDR1 and CDR2 (germline): LNHNV, YYDKDF (reference sequence). CDR3 size: 16 residues. V shed 1 base and J shed 5 bases, with 15 bases lying between them. The chain's CDR3 is CATSRGDTRFNNEQFF. The CDR3 coding sequence is TGTGCCACCAGCAGAGGGGACACGAGGTTCAACAATGAGCAGTTCTTC. Based on the CDR3 plus reference TRBV15 and TRBJ2-1, the full variable domain is DAMVIQNPRYQVTQFGKPVTLSCSQTLNHNVMYWYQQKSSQAPKLLFHYYDKDFNNEADTPDNFQSRRPNTSFCFLDIRSPGLGDTAMYLCATSRGDTRFNNEQFFGPGTRLTVL.